This TCR beta chain was recorded in a study of OX40 agonist ivuxolimab in advanced cancers. Study summary: Three individuals attained partial responses, comprising one hepatocellular carcinoma case and two cutaneous melanoma cases.

Sequencing was performed with immunoSEQ multiplex PCR; in TCRdb, only in-frame clones are kept and a portion is missing. The sample holds approximately 68,000 clones, 70% to 90% seen once. Comments on this clone: Its antigen is undetermined.

The CDR3 covers 13 residues. V was trimmed by 8 bases and J by 2 bases, leaving 12 bases between them. Germline CDR1 is MNHEY and CDR2 is SVGAGI. Study-level points and caveats: The study observed clonal expansion of CD4+ and CD8+ blood T cells by week 6 at 0.1 to 3.0 mg/kg.

This chain uses TRBV6-5 with TRBJ1-2, with unresolved D. This receptor was obtained from an adult with an advanced solid tumor such as melanoma, head and neck, liver or kidney cancer. The sample was CD4+ or CD8+ T cells sorted from blood, taken in a trial of the OX40 agonist ivuxolimab. The CDR3, as DNA: TGTGCCAGCGGTGGGTTACCCAACTATGGCTACACCTTC. Translation gives CASGGLPNYGYTF.